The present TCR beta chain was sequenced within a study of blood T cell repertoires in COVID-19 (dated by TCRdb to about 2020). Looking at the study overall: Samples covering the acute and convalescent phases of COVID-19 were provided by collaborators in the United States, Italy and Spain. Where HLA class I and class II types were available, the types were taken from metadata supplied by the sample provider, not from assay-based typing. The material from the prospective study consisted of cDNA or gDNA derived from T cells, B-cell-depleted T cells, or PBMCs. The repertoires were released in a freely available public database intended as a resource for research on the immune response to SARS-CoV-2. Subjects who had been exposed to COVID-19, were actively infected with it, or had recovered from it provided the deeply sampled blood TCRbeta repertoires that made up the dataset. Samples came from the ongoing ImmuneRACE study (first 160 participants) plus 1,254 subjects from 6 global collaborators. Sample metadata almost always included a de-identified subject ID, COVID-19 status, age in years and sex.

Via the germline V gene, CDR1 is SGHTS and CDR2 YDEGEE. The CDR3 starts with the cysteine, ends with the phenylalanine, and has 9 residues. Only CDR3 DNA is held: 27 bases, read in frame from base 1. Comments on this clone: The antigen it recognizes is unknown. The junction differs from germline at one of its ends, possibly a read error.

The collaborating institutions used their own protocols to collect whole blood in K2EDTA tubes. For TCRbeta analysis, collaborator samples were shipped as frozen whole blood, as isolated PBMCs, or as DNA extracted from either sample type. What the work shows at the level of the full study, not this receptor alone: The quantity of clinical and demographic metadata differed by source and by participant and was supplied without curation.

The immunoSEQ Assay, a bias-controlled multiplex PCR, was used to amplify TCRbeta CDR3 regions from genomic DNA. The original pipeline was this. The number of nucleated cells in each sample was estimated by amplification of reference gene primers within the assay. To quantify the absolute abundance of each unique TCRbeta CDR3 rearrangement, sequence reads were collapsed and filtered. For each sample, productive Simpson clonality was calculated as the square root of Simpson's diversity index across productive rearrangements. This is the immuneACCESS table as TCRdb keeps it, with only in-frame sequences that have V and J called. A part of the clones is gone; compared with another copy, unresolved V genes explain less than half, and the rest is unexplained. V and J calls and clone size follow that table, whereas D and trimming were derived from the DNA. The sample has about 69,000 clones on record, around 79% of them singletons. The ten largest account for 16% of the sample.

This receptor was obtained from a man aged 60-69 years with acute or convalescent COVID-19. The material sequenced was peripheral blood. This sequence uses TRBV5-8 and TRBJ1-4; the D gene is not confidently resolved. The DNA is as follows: TGTGCCAGCAGCTTTGAGCAAGTTTTT. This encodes CASSFEQVF.